Included here is one T cell receptor (beta chain) sequence, with context. Trimming pared 3 bases from V and 4 bases from J, leaving 6 bases between. Germline V CDR1 and CDR2: LGHDT, YNNKEL (reference sequence). The CDR3 loop spans 12 amino acids. As originally analysed: From reference gene primer amplification, estimates of nucleated cell counts were derived. TCRdb's table, derived via immunoSEQ multiplex PCR, lists solely in-frame clones and lacks some. The DNA was the basis for D and trimming; V, J and clone size are from that table. Here the sample spans a few hundred thousand clones, around 89% being singletons. This sample stems from a study of blood T cell repertoires in COVID-19. What the recovered Cohort 3 donors had was two negative PCRs, clearance, or symptom resolution.

This TCR was sampled from a man in his thirties or forties who had recovered from COVID-19. This sequence joins TRBV3-1 (or the pseudogene TRBV3-2) and TRBJ1-1, with a possible D match to TRBD1 (5 bases). What was sequenced was PBMCs or T cells enriched from blood (not recorded which). CDR3 DNA sequence: TGTGCCAGCAGCCAGGGGCGCACTGAAGCTTTCTTT. Translated, it gives CASSQGRTEAFF.